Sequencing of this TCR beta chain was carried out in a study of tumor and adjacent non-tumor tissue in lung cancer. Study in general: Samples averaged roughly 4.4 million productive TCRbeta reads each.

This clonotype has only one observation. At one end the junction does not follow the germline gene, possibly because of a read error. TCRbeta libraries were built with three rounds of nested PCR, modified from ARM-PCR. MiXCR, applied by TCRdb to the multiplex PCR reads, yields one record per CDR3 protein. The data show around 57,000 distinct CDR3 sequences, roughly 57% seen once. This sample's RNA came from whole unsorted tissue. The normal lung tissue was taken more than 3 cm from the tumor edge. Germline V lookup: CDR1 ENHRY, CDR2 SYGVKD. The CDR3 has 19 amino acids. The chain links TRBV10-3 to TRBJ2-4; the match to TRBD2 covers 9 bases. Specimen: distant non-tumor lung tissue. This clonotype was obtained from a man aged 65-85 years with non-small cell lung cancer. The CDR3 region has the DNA TGTGCCATCACTGAGCCTGTAGCGGGGGCCAGGTTGGACAAAAACATTCAGTACTTC. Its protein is CAITEPVAGARLDKNIQYF.